Included here is one TCR beta chain sequence, with context. The study ran its PCR with 60 Vbeta and 13 Jbeta primers. Assay: immunoSEQ multiplex PCR; the TCRdb copy retains only in-frame clones and omits some. The table shows 210,000 or so clones, with roughly four fifths occurring only once. These data are taken from a study of cytomegalovirus exposure and HLA in healthy donors. Material: PBMCs. This receptor was identified in a woman younger than 45 in good health and CMV-seropositive.

CDR3 sequence: CASQGTYNTGELFF. The CDR3 nucleotides are TGTGCCAGCCAAGGGACTTATAACACCGGGGAGCTGTTTTTT. The rearrangement uses TRBV2 and TRBJ2-2, with a tentative D call TRBD2 (6 bases). Germline assignment: CDR1 SNHLY and CDR2 FYNNEI. Trimming stripped 8 bases from V and 2 bases from J, with 12 bases between. This CDR3 has 14 amino acids.